This TCR beta chain was identified during a study of a mutant IDH1 vaccine in newly diagnosed glioma. Overall study context: Treated patients were roughly 62% male, about 40% female, mean age approximately 41 years. Previous treatment comprised radiotherapy, temozolomide, or both, mostly both.

This clone occurred a few times. Antigen specificity is unknown. Assay: immunoSEQ multiplex PCR; the TCRdb copy retains only in-frame clones and omits some. This repertoire shows 32,000 or so clones, roughly 83% found once; its top ten account for about 24%. Whole-study findings and limits: Pseudoprogression showed no apparent link to changes in top peripheral T cell clonotypes.

Germline V gene data show CDR1 as LNHNV and CDR2 as YYDKDF (reference sequence). Trimming took 3 bases from V and 0 from J; bases not matched to a gene: 4. This CDR3 is 15 amino acids long. The time point was: week 5, during vaccination. Doses of 300 ug of mutant IDH1 20-mer peptide were given with topical imiquimod. Patients carried new grade 3 or 4 IDH1-mutant astrocytomas lacking nuclear ATRX. The sequence derives from a man under 40 with glioma. V usage is TRBV15 and J usage is TRBJ1-1; 7 bases agree with TRBD1. The material was PBMCs, obtained from a glioma patient whose treatment included an IDH1 peptide vaccine. The CDR3 region has the DNA TGTGCCACCAGCAGGGAGGGACAGATGAACACTGAAGCTTTCTTT. Protein: CATSREGQMNTEAFF.